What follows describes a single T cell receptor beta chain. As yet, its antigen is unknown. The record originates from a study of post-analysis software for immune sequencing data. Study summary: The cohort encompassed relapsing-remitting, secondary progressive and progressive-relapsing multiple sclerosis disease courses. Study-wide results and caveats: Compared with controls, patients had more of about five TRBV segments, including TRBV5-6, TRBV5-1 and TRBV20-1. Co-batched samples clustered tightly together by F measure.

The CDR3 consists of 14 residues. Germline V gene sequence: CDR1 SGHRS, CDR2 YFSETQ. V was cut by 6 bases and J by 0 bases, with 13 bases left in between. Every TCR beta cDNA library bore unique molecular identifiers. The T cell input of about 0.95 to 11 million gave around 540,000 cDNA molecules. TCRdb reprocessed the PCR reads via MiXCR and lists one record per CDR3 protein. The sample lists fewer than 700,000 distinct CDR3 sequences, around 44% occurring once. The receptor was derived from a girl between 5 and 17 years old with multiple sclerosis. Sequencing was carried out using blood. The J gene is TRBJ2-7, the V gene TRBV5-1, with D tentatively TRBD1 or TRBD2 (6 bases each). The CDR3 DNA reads TGCGCCAGCACAAGGGGGGACCCCTCCTACGAGCAGTACTTC. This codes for CASTRGDPSYEQYF.